The clone carrying this T cell receptor (beta chain) was detected only once. The CDR3 has 14 residues. Germline V CDR1 and CDR2: SQVTM, ANQGSEA. Trimming pared 1 base from V and 2 bases from J, leaving 12 bases between. Alongside a J-beta primer mix, a sample-barcoded 5' primer served in a second PCR lasting about 7 to 12 cycles. Each cDNA molecule was tagged by a template-switch adaptor that had 12 random nucleotides. TCRdb analysed the 5' RACE reads with MiXCR anew, one entry per CDR3 protein. The table includes over 1,300,000 distinct CDR3 sequences, approximately 59% detected once. The data were taken from a study of blood T cells in healthy people across ages.

The V and J genes are TRBV29-1 and TRBJ2-7, with D uncertain. This clonotype originated in a man aged 18 to 29 in good health. The sample taken for sequencing was blood. The CDR3 DNA is TGCAGCGTTGAAGTGGCGGAGAGCCCCTACGAGCAGTACTTC. Protein sequence: CSVEVAESPYEQYF.